The 25 T cell receptor beta chains reported below all come from one sample, sequenced in a study of blood T cell repertoires in COVID-19. Only in-frame clones appear in the TCRdb table, and some are missing; sequencing was by immunoSEQ multiplex PCR. The sample comprises around 180,000 clones, 75% to 85% of which are singletons, and 1.5% rests with the top ten. Sequencing was done on a sample of peripheral blood. The receptor source for this set is a human donor in a cohort sampled during active COVID-19.

A single count supports this clone. The chain combines TRBV6-5 with TRBJ1-2; 7 nucleotides match TRBD1. The CDR3 is 15 residues long. Germline V lookup: CDR1 MNHEY, CDR2 SVGAGI. The J segment lost 5 bases and the V segment lost 6 bases, leaving 12 bases of the junction unmatched. CDR3 nucleotide sequence: TGTGCCAGCAGCCAGGGGGAAGGGGGCGAGTATGGCTACACCTTC. The encoded protein is CASSQGEGGEYGYTF.

The rearrangement joins TRBV7-9 to TRBJ2-7, with a tentative D call TRBD1 (6 bases). This CDR3 is built from 13 residues. Germline CDR1 reads SEHNR; CDR2 reads FQNEAQ (reference sequence). The V gene lost 3 bases and the J gene lost 9 bases, with 15 bases spanning the gap. CDR3 nucleotide sequence: TGTGCCAGCAGCTTCGCCTTGCAGGGGACGCAGTACTTC. Protein product: CASSFALQGTQYF. Supplemented by reference TRBV7-9 and TRBJ2-7, the full variable domain reads DTGVSQNPRHKITKRGQNVTFRCDPISEHNRLYWYRQTLGQGPEFLTYFQNEAQLEKSRLLSDRFSAERPKGSFSTLEIQRTEQGDSAMYLCASSFALQGTQYFGPGTRLTVT.

The V call is TRBV10-3, the J call TRBJ1-5, with D possibly TRBD1 on 6 matching bases. Deletions cut 2 bases from V and 7 bases from J, with 12 bases between. Germline loops: CDR1 ENHRY, CDR2 SYGVKD. This CDR3 has 14 amino acids. In DNA, the CDR3 is TGTGCCATCAGTGAGGTGGCAGGGGAACAGCCCCAGCATTTT. Protein sequence: CAISEVAGEQPQHF.

The CDR3 here is CASRDWGWAEAFF. CDR3 nucleotide sequence: TGTGCCAGCAGAGATTGGGGCTGGGCTGAAGCTTTCTTT. The rearrangement uses TRBV27 and TRBJ1-1; D may be TRBD1 (5 bases). V was clipped by 6 bases and J by 6 bases, with 14 bases between them. The germline V gene has CDR1 MNHEY and CDR2 SMNVEV (reference sequence). CDR3 length: 13 amino acids.

The rearrangement joins TRBV3-1 (or the pseudogene TRBV3-2) to TRBJ1-4; TRBD1 matches at 7 bases. The CDR3 has 14 residues. Germline CDR1 and CDR2: LGHDT and YNNKEL (reference sequence). Trimming removed 5 bases from V and 4 bases from J; junction bases left unmatched: 4. For the CDR3, the DNA is TGTGCCAGCAGCAAACAGGGGAATAATGAAAAACTGTTTTTT. Amino acid sequence: CASSKQGNNEKLFF.

V usage is TRBV5-4 and J usage is TRBJ1-2; a possible D gene is TRBD1 (6 bases). The CDR3 loop spans 14 amino acids. With 1 base removed from V and 4 bases from J, the gap between germline ends came to 11 bases. Germline assignment: CDR1 SGHNT and CDR2 YYREEE (reference sequence). CDR3 amino acids: CASSLFQGTYGYTF. CDR3 DNA sequence: TGTGCCAGCAGCTTGTTTCAGGGGACCTATGGCTACACCTTC. The complete variable domain, with remaining parts taken from reference TRBV5-4 and TRBJ1-2, reads ETGVTQSPTHLIKTRGQQVTLRCSSQSGHNTVSWYQQALGQGPQFIFQYYREEENGRGNFPPRFSGLQFPNYSSELNVNALELDDSALYLCASSLFQGTYGYTFGSGTRLTVV.

The CDR3 spells CASSVTGGRYEQYF. CDR3 nucleotides: TGTGCCAGCAGCGTAACAGGGGGGAGGTACGAGCAGTACTTC. The rearrangement joins TRBV7-2 to TRBJ2-7; 8 nucleotides align to TRBD1. In germline, CDR1 is SGHTA, CDR2 FQGNSA. This CDR3 has 14 residues. V lost 5 bases and J lost 4; bases outside the gene matches: 7. The whole variable domain, remainder taken from reference TRBV7-2 and TRBJ2-7, is GAGVSQSPSNKVTEKGKDVELRCDPISGHTALYWYRQSLGQGLEFLIYFQGNSAPDKSGLPSDRFSAERTGGSVSTLTIQRTQQEDSAVYLCASSVTGGRYEQYFGPGTRLTVT.

The V gene is TRBV4-3, the J gene TRBJ1-1, with a possible D match to TRBD1 (6 bases). CDR1 is LGHNA and CDR2 is YSLEER in the germline V gene. The CDR3 contains 14 residues. V shed 2 bases and J shed 1 base, with 8 bases lying between them. The CDR3 region is CASSQQGPNTEAFF. The CDR3 DNA reads as TGCGCCAGCAGCCAACAGGGGCCGAACACTGAAGCTTTCTTT.

The genes are TRBV19 and TRBJ2-5, with D possibly being TRBD1 (6 bases). Trimming cost V 7 bases and J 2 bases, with 11 bases left between them. The CDR3 loop spans 13 amino acids. CDR1 is LNHDA, CDR2 SQIVND, per germline (reference sequence). The CDR3 bases are TGTGCCAGTAACTCCGGGACACAAGAGACCCAGTACTTC. Translating it yields CASNSGTQETQYF.

This clone was counted between two and nine times. The gene calls are TRBV5-5 and TRBJ1-1; the match to TRBD1 covers 8 bases. Germline V lookup: CDR1 SGHKS, CDR2 YYEKEE (reference sequence). This CDR3 comprises 12 residues. V was pared by 4 bases and J by 6 bases, with 2 bases of the junction left unmatched. DNA for the CDR3: TGTGCCAGCAGCCCAGGGGGCCCTGAAGCTTTCTTT. This gives the protein CASSPGGPEAFF.

The CDR3 loop reads CASSPGLAAYNEQFF. The CDR3 DNA is TGTGCCAGTAGTCCGGGACTAGCGGCATACAATGAGCAGTTCTTC. This chain links TRBV19 with TRBJ2-1; 11 bases agree with TRBD2. There are 15 residues in the CDR3. Germline CDR1 LNHDA, CDR2 SQIVND (reference sequence). J gave up 4 bases and V 5 bases, and 4 bases lay outside the gene matches. The full variable domain, its missing parts supplied by reference TRBV19 and TRBJ2-1, is DGGITQSPKYLFRKEGQNVTLSCEQNLNHDAMYWYRQDPGQGLRLIYYSQIVNDFQKGDIAEGYSVSREKKESFPLTVTSAQKNPTAFYLCASSPGLAAYNEQFFGPGTRLTVL.

The V gene is TRBV28, the J gene TRBJ1-2; tentative D call: TRBD1 (6 bases). CDR1 is MDHEN, CDR2 SYDVKM, per germline. The V gene lost 6 bases and the J gene lost 2 bases, with 7 bases spanning the gap. The CDR3 is 12 residues long. CDR3 nucleotide sequence: TGTGCCAGCAGCGACAGGAACTATGGCTACACCTTC. Residues: CASSDRNYGYTF.

The V and J genes are TRBV3-1 (or the pseudogene TRBV3-2) and TRBJ2-7; 8 bases are a match to TRBD1. The CDR3 totals 16 residues. Trimming at V came to 0 bases and at J to 3 bases, leaving 7 bases not matched to a gene. Germline assignment: CDR1 LGHDT and CDR2 YNNKEL (reference sequence). Here the CDR3 DNA reads TGTGCCAGCAGCCAAGACCTCCAGGGGGCGTGCTACGAGCAGTACTTC. Protein product: CASSQDLQGACYEQYF.

This clone appeared a single time. This chain connects TRBV7-3 to TRBJ1-3; 9 bases map to TRBD1. CDR3 length: 15 residues. Unmatched junction bases numbered 3, after V lost 0 bases and J lost 6 bases. In germline, CDR1 is SGHTA, CDR2 FQGTGA. The CDR3 DNA reads as TGTGCCAGCAGCTTAACGAGGGACAGGGAAAACACCATATATTTT. Residues: CASSLTRDRENTIYF.

The chain uses TRBV7-8 and TRBJ1-5; D unclear. The V end lost 4 bases, the J end lost 0 bases, and 28 bases lay between the germline ends. The CDR3 loop spans 21 amino acids. The germline V gene has CDR1 SGHVS and CDR2 FQNEAQ. This CDR3 is CASSSFGMADSSYYSNQPQHF. The DNA for the CDR3 is TGTGCCAGCAGCTCGTTCGGCATGGCAGATAGTTCGTACTATAGCAATCAGCCCCAGCATTTT.

The chain employs TRBV11-2 and TRBJ1-6; 8 nucleotides line up with TRBD1. This CDR3 contains 18 residues. The germline V gene encodes CDR1 SGHAT and CDR2 FQNNGV. Trimming at V came to 0 bases and at J to 4 bases, leaving 8 bases not matched to a gene. CDR3 protein: CASSLEAFGQGYNSPLHF. The CDR3 DNA reads as TGTGCCAGCAGCTTAGAGGCTTTCGGACAGGGATATAATTCACCCCTCCACTTT. The full variable domain, rest sourced from reference TRBV11-2 and TRBJ1-6, is EAGVAQSPRYKIIEKRQSVAFWCNPISGHATLYWYQQILGQGPKLLIQFQNNGVVDDSQLPKDRFSAERLKGVDSTLKIQPAKLEDSAVYLCASSLEAFGQGYNSPLHFGNGTRLTVT.

The DNA for the CDR3 is TGTGCCAGCAGTGGCGGCGGCTATGGCTACACCTTC. Its translation is CASSGGGYGYTF. The V gene is TRBV28, the J gene TRBJ1-2; D remains ambiguous. The CDR3 has 12 amino acids. Germline CDR1 MDHEN, CDR2 SYDVKM. Trimming pared 5 bases from V and 4 bases from J, leaving 8 bases between.

This clone was found once. The chain carries TRBV7-2 and TRBJ2-1, with a weak D call TRBD1 (5 bases). From germline, CDR1 is SGHTA and CDR2 FQGNSA. Trimming removed 4 bases from V and 1 base from J, with 17 bases in between. This CDR3 spans 17 amino acids. CDR3 protein: CASSSTPRAGSYNEQFF. The CDR3 nucleotides are TGTGCCAGCAGCTCCACACCCCGGGCAGGGTCCTACAATGAGCAGTTCTTC. The full variable domain, rest sourced from reference TRBV7-2 and TRBJ2-1, is GAGVSQSPSNKVTEKGKDVELRCDPISGHTALYWYRQSLGQGLEFLIYFQGNSAPDKSGLPSDRFSAERTGGSVSTLTIQRTQQEDSAVYLCASSSTPRAGSYNEQFFGPGTRLTVL.

V and J are TRBV6-4 and TRBJ2-5; 7 positions agree with TRBD1. There are 13 residues in the CDR3. Germline CDR1 reads MRHNA; CDR2 reads SNTAGT. Germline trimming cut 5 bases from V and 2 bases from J; bases unmatched to any gene: 2. The CDR3 reads CASSRDRQETQYF. The CDR3 coding sequence is TGTGCCAGCAGTAGGGACAGACAAGAGACCCAGTACTTC.

The chain is built from TRBV9 and TRBJ2-3, with D perhaps matching TRBD2 (5 bases). V dropped 4 bases and J dropped 6 bases, with 21 bases sitting between them. CDR1 and CDR2 (germline): SGDLS, YYNGEE. The CDR3 is 16 amino acids. CDR3 in DNA: TGTGCCAGCAGCCCATCGGATCGGGGATATAGGGATACGCAGTATTTT. This codes for CASSPSDRGYRDTQYF.

On this clone itself: Other DNA sequences in the same sample also yield this CDR3. V usage is TRBV7-2 and J usage is TRBJ2-1; TRBD2 agrees at 7 bases. V was pared by 5 bases and J by 4 bases, with 5 bases of the junction left unmatched. Germline assignment: CDR1 SGHTA and CDR2 FQGNSA. The CDR3 totals 14 residues. The CDR3 is CASSPGGSYNEQFF. CDR3 in DNA: TGTGCCAGCAGCCCCGGGGGGAGTTACAATGAGCAGTTCTTC.

The chain recombines TRBV28 with TRBJ2-7, with 8 bases identical to TRBD2. This CDR3 is 15 amino acids long. Germline CDR1 is MDHEN and CDR2 is SYDVKM. The ends lost 4 bases at V and 2 bases at J; junction bases unmatched: 7. The CDR3 DNA reads TGTGCCAGCAGTTCTAGCGGGCTATGGCCCTACGAGCAGTACTTC. Translated, it gives CASSSSGLWPYEQYF.

CDR3 in DNA: TGTGCCAGCAGTTCCCAGGGTTGGACCTACGAGCAGTACTTC. It is translated as CASSSQGWTYEQYF. The rearrangement uses TRBV6-5 and TRBJ2-7, with a weak D call TRBD1 (5 bases). The CDR3 runs to 14 residues. Per germline, CDR1 MNHEY and CDR2 SVGAGI. The germline V and J ends were trimmed by 4 bases and 2 bases, with 12 bases remaining between them.

This chain joins TRBV5-4 and TRBJ1-1; 9 bases agree with TRBD1. Germline V gives CDR1 SGHNT, CDR2 YYREEE (reference sequence). The ends lost 0 bases at V and 0 bases at J; junction bases unmatched: 3. This CDR3 region has 16 residues. CDR3 sequence: CASSLAGTGLNTEAFF. The CDR3, as DNA: TGTGCCAGCAGCTTGGCCGGGACAGGGCTGAACACTGAAGCTTTCTTT.

This clone was seen just once. The chain uses TRBV19 and TRBJ2-3, with 14 bases matching TRBD2. From germline, CDR1 is LNHDA and CDR2 SQIVND (reference sequence). V dropped 7 bases and J dropped 2; count of bases not matched to a gene: 5. CDR3 length: 16 amino acids. CDR3 nucleotides: TGTGCCAGTACCCTGGGACTAGCGGGGGCCACAGATACGCAGTATTTT. It codes for CASTLGLAGATDTQYF.